The 7 T cell receptor beta chains below all came from one sample that was sequenced in a study of cytomegalovirus exposure and HLA in healthy donors (dated by TCRdb to 2015 to 2018). Receptor amplification or capture employed the immunoSEQ multiplex PCR assay. For the multiplex PCR, a mixture combining 60 forward primers for TCR Vbeta segments and 13 reverse primers for TCR Jbeta segments was used. TCRdb's version of the immuneACCESS table is confined to in-frame rearrangements and falls short of the full clone set. An unresolved V gene accounts for under half of the shortfall where checked; the remainder is of unknown origin. The sample data list almost 80,000 clones, and under 70% of these were observed just once. The top ten hold about 6.9% of the sample. Sample: PBMCs. These receptors were collected from a woman aged 50 to 60 in good health and CMV-seropositive.

The chain is built from TRBV6-1 and TRBJ1-5; no clear D gene. CDR3 length: 13 residues. Trimming pared 8 bases from V and 5 bases from J, leaving 13 bases between. The V gene's germline CDR1 is MNHNS and CDR2 SASEGT. The chain's CDR3 is CASAEVHDQPQHF. CDR3 bases: TGTGCCAGCGCTGAAGTTCATGATCAGCCCCAGCATTTT.

A single count supports this clone. The V call is TRBV15, the J call TRBJ2-7; weak D call: TRBD1 (7 bases). The CDR3 is 17 amino acids. V lost 2 bases to trimming and J lost 0 bases, with 17 bases between them. Germline CDR1 LNHNV, CDR2 YYDKDF (reference sequence). The CDR3 bases are TGTGCCACCAGCAGAACCCTGACAGGGACTTACTCCTACGAGCAGTACGTC. Its translation: CATSRTLTGTYSYEQYV.

DNA of the CDR3: TGTGCCAGCAGCGGACAGGGGACCCAGGTGGGCCAGTACTTC. It encodes CASSGQGTQVGQYF. The chain is built from TRBV9 and TRBJ2-5; 8 nucleotides line up with TRBD1. Germline loops: CDR1 SGDLS, CDR2 YYNGEE. CDR3 length equals 14 residues. J lost 10 bases, V lost 3 bases, and 11 bases had no gene match.

This clone has just a few counts. CDR3 loop: CATSRKTGTPTF. DNA for the CDR3: TGTGCCACCAGCAGAAAGACAGGAACCCCCACCTTC. The rearrangement links TRBV15 to TRBJ1-2; D is possibly TRBD1 (6 bases). This CDR3 region has 12 residues. Germline V lookup: CDR1 LNHNV, CDR2 YYDKDF (reference sequence). Trimming shortened V by 2 bases and J by 13 bases, and 14 bases separated the two germline ends.

The chain links TRBV10-3 to TRBJ1-1, with 10 bases identical to TRBD1. Germline V gives CDR1 ENHRY, CDR2 SYGVKD. The CDR3 contains 16 residues. The junction had 11 bases not matched to a gene; V was cut back by 0 bases and J by 10 bases. The CDR3 DNA follows: TGTGCCATCAGTGAGTCATGGGGTGGGACAGGGGCCGCAGCTTTCTTT. It specifies CAISESWGGTGAAAFF.

This clone was picked up a small number of times. J is TRBJ1-3 and V is TRBV4-1, with unresolved D. CDR3 length: 15 residues. V was cut by 3 bases and J by 9 bases, with 18 bases left in between. From germline, CDR1 is MGHRA and CDR2 YSYEKL. The CDR3 DNA sequence: TGCGCCAGCAGCCACCCGGCGGTAGCAAGGTTCACCATATATTTT. Protein sequence: CASSHPAVARFTIYF.

This clone was counted between two and nine times. V gene TRBV10-3 combines with J gene TRBJ1-2, with 9 bases fitting TRBD1. This CDR3 is built from 15 residues. The germline CDR1 and CDR2 sequences are ENHRY and SYGVKD. After removal of 5 bases from V and 4 bases from J, the junction contained 8 bases not matched to a gene. CDR3 coding DNA: TGTGCCATCAGTCCAAATACAGGGGGCGTCTATGGCTACACCTTC. This codes for CAISPNTGGVYGYTF.